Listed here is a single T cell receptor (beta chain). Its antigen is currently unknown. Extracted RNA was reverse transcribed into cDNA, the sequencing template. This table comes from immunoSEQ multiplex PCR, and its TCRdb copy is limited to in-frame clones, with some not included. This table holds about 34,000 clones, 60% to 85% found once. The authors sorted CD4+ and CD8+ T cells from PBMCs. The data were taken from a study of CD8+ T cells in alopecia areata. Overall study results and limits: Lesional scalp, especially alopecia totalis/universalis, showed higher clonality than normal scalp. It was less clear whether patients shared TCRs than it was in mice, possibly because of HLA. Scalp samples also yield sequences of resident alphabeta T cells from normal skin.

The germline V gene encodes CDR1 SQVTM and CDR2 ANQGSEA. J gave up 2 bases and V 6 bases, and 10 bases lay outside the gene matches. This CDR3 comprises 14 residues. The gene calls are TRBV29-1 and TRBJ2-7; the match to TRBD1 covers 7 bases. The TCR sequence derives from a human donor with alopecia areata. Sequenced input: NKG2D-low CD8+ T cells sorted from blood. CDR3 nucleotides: TGCAGCGTCCCTAAACCGGGACAGACCTACGAGCAGTACTTC. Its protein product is CSVPKPGQTYEQYF.